The rows below give T cell receptor beta chains drawn from one sample of a study of cytomegalovirus exposure and HLA in healthy donors. The method was immunoSEQ multiplex PCR; TCRdb's version includes in-frame clones alone and lacks a portion of them. The sample carries around 67,000 clones, approximately 81% recorded once. Sample: PBMCs. All receptors come from a woman in her twenties or thirties in good health and CMV-seropositive. Each CDR3 is given with its conserved first and last residue. Each record gives: J gene, clone size, D gene, V gene, CDR3 protein, CDR3 DNA. A D gene is named only where the DNA matches it firmly. The size of a clone is reported for some rows only, either as once, few or many, or as a class for expanded clones.

TRBJ1-2 | few | NA | TRBV10-3 | CAIRGGEINNYGYTF | TGTGCCATCAGAGGGGGAGAGATTAATAACTATGGCTACACCTTC
TRBJ2-1 | NA | TRBD2 | TRBV7-9 | CASSPEGLAAEQFF | TGTGCCAGCAGCCCCGAAGGACTAGCCGCTGAGCAGTTCTTC
TRBJ2-4 | NA | NA | TRBV11-2 | CASSSPTRPNIQYF | TGTGCCAGCAGCTCACCGACTAGACCAAACATTCAGTACTTC
TRBJ1-4 | NA | NA | TRBV7-9 | CASSDTGSNEKLFF | TGTGCCAGCAGCGATACAGGGTCTAATGAAAAACTGTTTTTT
TRBJ2-2 | NA | TRBD2 | TRBV7-9 | CASSLRGANTGELFF | TGTGCCAGCAGCCTCCGGGGGGCGAACACCGGGGAGCTGTTTTTT
TRBJ2-7 | NA | TRBD2 | TRBV29-1 | CSVQLANYSYEQYF | TGCAGCGTCCAACTAGCGAATTACTCCTACGAGCAGTACTTC
TRBJ2-3 | NA | TRBD2 | TRBV7-9 | CASSLGGAGADTQYF | TGTGCCAGCAGCTTAGGAGGAGCGGGGGCAGATACGCAGTATTTT
TRBJ2-5 | NA | TRBD2 | TRBV5-5 | CASSFLPSGSQETQYF | TGTGCCAGCAGCTTTCTGCCGAGCGGGAGTCAAGAGACCCAGTACTTC
TRBJ2-5 | NA | NA | TRBV5-1 | CASSLYPGTETQYF | TGCGCCAGCAGCTTGTACCCGGGAACCGAGACCCAGTACTTC
TRBJ1-2 | NA | NA | TRBV29-1 | CSVEYRAWEGYGYTF | TGCAGCGTTGAGTACAGGGCGTGGGAAGGCTATGGCTACACCTTC
TRBJ2-3 | NA | TRBD2 | TRBV27 | CASSSPSLAGVSDTQYF | TGTGCCAGCAGCTCTCCCTCACTAGCGGGAGTGTCAGATACGCAGTATTTT
TRBJ2-5 | NA | TRBD2 | TRBV5-1 | CASSLPTSGNQETQYF | TGCGCCAGCAGCCTACCGACTAGCGGAAACCAAGAGACCCAGTACTTC
TRBJ1-1 | NA | TRBD1 | TRBV6-5 | CASSTDRRNTEAFF | TGTGCCAGCAGTACGGACAGGCGGAACACTGAAGCTTTCTTT
TRBJ2-2 | NA | NA | TRBV5-3 | CARSLDRAGELFF | TGTGCCAGAAGCTTGGACAGGGCCGGGGAGCTGTTTTTT
TRBJ2-7 | NA | NA | TRBV6-1 | CASRGSLGHYEQYF | TGTGCCAGCAGGGGTTCGCTGGGCCACTACGAGCAGTACTTC
TRBJ2-7 | few | TRBD2 | TRBV2 | CASRGTTSWGSYEQYF | TGTGCCAGCAGGGGGACGACTAGCTGGGGGTCGTACGAGCAGTACTTC
TRBJ2-2 | NA | NA | TRBV19 | CASSIGQGNTGELFF | TGTGCCAGTAGTATTGGTCAGGGGAACACCGGGGAGCTGTTTTTT
TRBJ2-5 | NA | NA | TRBV6-1 | CASSEGRAGQYF | TGTGCCAGCAGTGAAGGGAGGGCAGGGCAGTACTTC
TRBJ2-1 | NA | TRBD2 | TRBV29-1 | CSVAGGREIYNEQFF | TGCAGCGTCGCGGGGGGGCGGGAGATCTACAATGAGCAGTTCTTC
TRBJ1-5 | NA | NA | TRBV5-4 | CASSLPNQPQHF | TGTGCCAGCAGCCTTCCCAATCAGCCCCAGCATTTT
TRBJ2-3 | once | TRBD1 | TRBV6-1 | CASSITGGWADTQYF | TGTGCCAGCAGTATCACAGGGGGCTGGGCAGATACGCAGTATTTT
TRBJ2-2 | NA | NA | TRBV19 | CASSIDLGTVPGELFF | TGTGCCAGTAGTATAGATCTAGGCACCGTTCCCGGGGAGCTGTTTTTT
TRBJ1-2 | NA | NA | TRBV28 | CASSSPGGGYGYTF | TGTGCCAGCAGTTCCCCTGGGGGAGGCTATGGCTACACCTTC
TRBJ1-5 | NA | NA | TRBV25-1 | CASSEYGGNQPQHF | TGTGCCAGCAGTGAATACGGTGGCAATCAGCCCCAGCATTTT
TRBJ1-1 | few | NA | TRBV5-1 | CASSLDSGDTEAFF | TGCGCCAGCAGCTTGGACTCAGGGGACACTGAAGCTTTCTTT
TRBJ1-2 | NA | NA | TRBV11-2 | CASSRAGGNYGYTF | TGTGCCAGCAGCCGAGCAGGAGGGAACTATGGCTACACCTTC
TRBJ2-4 | NA | TRBD2 | TRBV27 | CASSPPLAGVAKNIQYF | TGTGCCAGCAGTCCTCCTTTAGCGGGGGTAGCCAAAAACATTCAGTACTTC
TRBJ2-1 | NA | NA | TRBV5-4 | CATKPKSKLDNEQFF | TGTGCCACCAAGCCCAAGAGTAAGCTCGACAATGAGCAGTTCTTC
TRBJ2-5 | NA | TRBD1 | TRBV20-1 | CSAEGAETQYF | TGCAGTGCAGAGGGGGCAGAGACCCAGTACTTC